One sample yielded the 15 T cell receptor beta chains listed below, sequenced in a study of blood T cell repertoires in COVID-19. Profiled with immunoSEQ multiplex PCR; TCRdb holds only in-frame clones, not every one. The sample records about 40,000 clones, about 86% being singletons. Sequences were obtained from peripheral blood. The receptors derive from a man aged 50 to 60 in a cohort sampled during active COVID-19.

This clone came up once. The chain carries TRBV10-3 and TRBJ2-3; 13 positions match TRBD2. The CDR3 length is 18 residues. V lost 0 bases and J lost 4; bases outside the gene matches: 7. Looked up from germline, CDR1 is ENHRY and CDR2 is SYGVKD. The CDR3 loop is CAISESGPGTSGADTQYF. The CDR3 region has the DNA TGTGCCATCAGTGAGTCAGGACCCGGGACTAGCGGGGCAGATACGCAGTATTTT.

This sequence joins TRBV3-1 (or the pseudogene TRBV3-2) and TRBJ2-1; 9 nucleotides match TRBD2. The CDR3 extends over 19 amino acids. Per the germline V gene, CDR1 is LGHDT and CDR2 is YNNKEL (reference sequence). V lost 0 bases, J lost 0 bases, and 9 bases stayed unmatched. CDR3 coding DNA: TGTGCCAGCAGCCAAGAGACTAGCGGAGCCCCGAGCTCCTACAATGAGCAGTTCTTC. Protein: CASSQETSGAPSSYNEQFF.

The DNA for the CDR3 is TGTGCCAGCAGCACGGGACTAGCGGGGGCGGGGCCTAGCACAGATACGCAGTATTTT. The encoded protein is CASSTGLAGAGPSTDTQYF. This sequence joins TRBV5-4 and TRBJ2-3; 14 bases fit TRBD2. Germline V gene data show CDR1 as SGHNT and CDR2 as YYREEE (reference sequence). The CDR3 is made up of 19 amino acids. Trimming at V came to 4 bases and at J to 0 bases, leaving 10 bases not matched to a gene.

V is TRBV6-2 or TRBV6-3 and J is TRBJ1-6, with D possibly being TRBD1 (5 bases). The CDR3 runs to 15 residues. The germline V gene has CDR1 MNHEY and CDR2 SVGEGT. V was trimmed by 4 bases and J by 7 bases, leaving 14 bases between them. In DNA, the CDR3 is TGTGCCAGCAGTTTGACAGCGGGAGGGAATTCACCCCTCCACTTT. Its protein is CASSLTAGGNSPLHF.

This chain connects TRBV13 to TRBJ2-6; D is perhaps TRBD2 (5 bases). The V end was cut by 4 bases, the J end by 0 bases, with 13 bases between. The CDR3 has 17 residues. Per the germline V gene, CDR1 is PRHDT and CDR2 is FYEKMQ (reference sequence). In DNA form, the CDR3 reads TGTGCCAGCAGCTCACTGGGAGCCTCCTCTGGGGCCAACGTCCTGACTTTC. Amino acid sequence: CASSSLGASSGANVLTF.

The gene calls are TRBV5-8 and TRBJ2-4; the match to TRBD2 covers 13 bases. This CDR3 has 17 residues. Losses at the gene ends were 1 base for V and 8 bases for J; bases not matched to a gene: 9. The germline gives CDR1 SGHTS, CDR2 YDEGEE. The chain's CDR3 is CASSLQLAGGPSDIQYF. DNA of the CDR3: TGTGCCAGCAGCTTGCAACTAGCGGGAGGGCCCTCGGACATTCAGTACTTC.

DNA for the CDR3: TGTGCCACCAGTGATAGGACTAGCGGGAGAGGCAATGAGCAGTTCTTC. Protein product: CATSDRTSGRGNEQFF. This rearrangement joins TRBV24-1 to TRBJ2-1; TRBD2 matches at 13 bases. V lost 3 bases, J lost 6 bases, and 4 bases stayed unmatched. Germline lookup yields CDR1 KGHDR and CDR2 SFDVKD. CDR3 length: 16 residues.

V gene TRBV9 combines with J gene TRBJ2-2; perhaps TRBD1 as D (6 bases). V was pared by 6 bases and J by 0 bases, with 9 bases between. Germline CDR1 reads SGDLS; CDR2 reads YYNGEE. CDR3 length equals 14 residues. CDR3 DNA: TGTGCCAGCAATGAGGGGGCGAACACCGGGGAGCTGTTTTTT. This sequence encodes CASNEGANTGELFF.

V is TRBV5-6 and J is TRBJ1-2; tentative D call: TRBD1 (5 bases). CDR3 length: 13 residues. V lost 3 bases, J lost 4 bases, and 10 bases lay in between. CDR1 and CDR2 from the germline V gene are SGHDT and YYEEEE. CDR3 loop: CASSSGGTYGYTF. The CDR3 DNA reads TGTGCCAGCAGCTCGGGGGGGACCTATGGCTACACCTTC.

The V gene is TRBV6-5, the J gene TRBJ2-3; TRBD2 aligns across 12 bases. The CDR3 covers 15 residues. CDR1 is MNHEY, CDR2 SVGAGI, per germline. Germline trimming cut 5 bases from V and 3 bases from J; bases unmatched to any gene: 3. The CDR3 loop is CASSLTSGSTDTQYF. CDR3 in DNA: TGTGCCAGCAGTCTGACTAGCGGGAGTACAGATACGCAGTATTTT.

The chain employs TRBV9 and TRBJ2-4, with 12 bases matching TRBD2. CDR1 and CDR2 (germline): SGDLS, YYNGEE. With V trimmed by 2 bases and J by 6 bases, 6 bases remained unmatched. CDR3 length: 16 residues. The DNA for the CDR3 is TGTGCCAGCAGCGTCCATCCACTAGCGGGAGGAAACATTCAGTACTTC. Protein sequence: CASSVHPLAGGNIQYF.

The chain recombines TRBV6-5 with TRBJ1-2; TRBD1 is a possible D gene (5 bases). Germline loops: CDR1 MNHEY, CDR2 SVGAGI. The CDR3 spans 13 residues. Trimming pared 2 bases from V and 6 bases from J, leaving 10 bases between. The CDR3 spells CASSYGGGHGYTF. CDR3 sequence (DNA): TGTGCCAGCAGTTACGGGGGAGGTCATGGCTACACCTTC.

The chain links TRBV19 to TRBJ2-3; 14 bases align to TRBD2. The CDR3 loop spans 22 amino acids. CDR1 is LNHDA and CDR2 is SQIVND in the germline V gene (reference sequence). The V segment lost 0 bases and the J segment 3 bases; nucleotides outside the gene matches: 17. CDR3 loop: CASSIDSFTGTSGRGWTDTQYF. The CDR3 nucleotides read TGTGCCAGTAGTATAGACAGTTTTACCGGGACTAGCGGGAGAGGGTGGACAGATACGCAGTATTTT.

Here the CDR3 reads CASQTDRGPSDGTF. For the CDR3, the DNA is TGTGCCAGCCAGACGGACAGGGGGCCCAGTGACGGCACCTTC. This rearrangement joins TRBV2 to TRBJ1-2; TRBD1 matches at 11 bases. V dropped 8 bases and J dropped 13; count of bases not matched to a gene: 15. This CDR3 has 14 amino acids. The V gene's germline CDR1 is SNHLY and CDR2 FYNNEI.

This CDR3 reads CASSREGGVSGAPSYEQYF. CDR3 DNA sequence: TGCGCCAGCAGCCGAGAAGGGGGCGTGTCAGGGGCCCCTTCCTACGAGCAGTACTTC. This chain connects TRBV4-3 to TRBJ2-7, with 7 bases matching TRBD1. The V and J ends lost 4 bases and 1 base, in that order; junction bases with no gene match: 19. The length of the CDR3 is 19 residues. CDR1 is LGHNA and CDR2 is YSLEER in the germline V gene.